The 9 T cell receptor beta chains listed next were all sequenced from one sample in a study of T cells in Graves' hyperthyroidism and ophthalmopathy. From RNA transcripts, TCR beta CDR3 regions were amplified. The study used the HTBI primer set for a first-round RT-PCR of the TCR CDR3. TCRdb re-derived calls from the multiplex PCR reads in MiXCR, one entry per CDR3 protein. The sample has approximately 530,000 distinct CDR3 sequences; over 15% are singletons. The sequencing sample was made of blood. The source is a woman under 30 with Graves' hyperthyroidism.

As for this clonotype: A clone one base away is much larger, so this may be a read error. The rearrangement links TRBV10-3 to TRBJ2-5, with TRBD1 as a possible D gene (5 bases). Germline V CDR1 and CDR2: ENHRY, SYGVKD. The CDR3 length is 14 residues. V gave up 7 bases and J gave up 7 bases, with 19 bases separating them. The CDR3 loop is CAINPGAGEATQYF. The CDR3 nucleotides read TGTGCCATCAACCCTGGGGCTGGGGAAGCGACCCAGTACTTC.

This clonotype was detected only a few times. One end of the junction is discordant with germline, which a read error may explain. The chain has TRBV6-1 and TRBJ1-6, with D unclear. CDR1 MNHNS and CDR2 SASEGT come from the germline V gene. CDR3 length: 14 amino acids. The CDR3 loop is CATSPRTYNSPLHF. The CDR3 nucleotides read TGTGCCACCAGTCCGAGAACCTATAATTCACCCCTCCACTTT.

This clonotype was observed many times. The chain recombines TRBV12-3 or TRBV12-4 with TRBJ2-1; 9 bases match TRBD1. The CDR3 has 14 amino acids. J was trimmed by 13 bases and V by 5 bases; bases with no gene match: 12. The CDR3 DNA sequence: TGTGCCAGCAGTACCCGGACAGGGGAAATAGTCCAGTTCTTC. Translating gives CASSTRTGEIVQFF.

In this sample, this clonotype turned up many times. CDR3: CASSLLERHAFF. CDR3 DNA sequence: TGTGCCAGCAGTTTATTGGAGCGTCACGCTTTCTTT. The rearrangement links TRBV28 to TRBJ1-1, with D uncertain. In germline, CDR1 is MDHEN, CDR2 SYDVKM. V was shortened by 1 base and J by 11 bases, with 11 bases between the two germline ends. The CDR3 contains 12 residues.

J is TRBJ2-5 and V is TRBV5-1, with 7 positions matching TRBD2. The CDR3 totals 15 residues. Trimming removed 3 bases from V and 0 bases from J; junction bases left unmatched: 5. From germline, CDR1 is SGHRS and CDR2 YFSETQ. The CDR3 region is CASSSRAGYQETQYF. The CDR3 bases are TGCGCCAGCAGCTCCCGAGCGGGGTACCAAGAGACCCAGTACTTC. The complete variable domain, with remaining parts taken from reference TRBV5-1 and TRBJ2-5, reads KAGVTQTPRYLIKTRGQQVTLSCSPISGHRSVSWYQQTPGQGLQFLFEYFSETQRNKGNFPGRFSGRQFSNSRSEMNVSTLELGDSALYLCASSSRAGYQETQYFGPGTRLLVL.

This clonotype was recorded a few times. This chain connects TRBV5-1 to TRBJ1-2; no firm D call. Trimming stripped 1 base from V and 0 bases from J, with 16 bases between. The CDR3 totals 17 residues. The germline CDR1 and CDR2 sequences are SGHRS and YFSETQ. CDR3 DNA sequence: TGCGCCAGCAGCTTGACGCCTGGACCGACGACTAACTATGGCTACACCTTC. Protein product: CASSLTPGPTTNYGYTF. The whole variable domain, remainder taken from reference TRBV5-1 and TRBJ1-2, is KAGVTQTPRYLIKTRGQQVTLSCSPISGHRSVSWYQQTPGQGLQFLFEYFSETQRNKGNFPGRFSGRQFSNSRSEMNVSTLELGDSALYLCASSLTPGPTTNYGYTFGSGTRLTVV.

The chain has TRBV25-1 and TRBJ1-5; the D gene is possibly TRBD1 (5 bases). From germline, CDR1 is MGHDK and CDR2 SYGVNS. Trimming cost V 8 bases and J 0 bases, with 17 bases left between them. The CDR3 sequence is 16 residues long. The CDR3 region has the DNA TGTGCCAGCCCCCTGATGGGGGAATATAGCAATCAGCCCCAGCATTTT. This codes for CASPLMGEYSNQPQHF.

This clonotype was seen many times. The CDR3 here is CSATRDRGYYGYTF. CDR3 bases: TGCAGTGCAACGCGGGACAGGGGATACTATGGCTACACCTTC. The chain couples TRBV20-1 to TRBJ1-2, with 10 bases aligning to TRBD1. Germline-derived CDR1 and CDR2 are DFQATT and SNEGSKA (reference sequence). CDR3 length: 14 amino acids. The J segment lost 3 bases and the V segment lost 6 bases, leaving 7 bases of the junction unmatched.

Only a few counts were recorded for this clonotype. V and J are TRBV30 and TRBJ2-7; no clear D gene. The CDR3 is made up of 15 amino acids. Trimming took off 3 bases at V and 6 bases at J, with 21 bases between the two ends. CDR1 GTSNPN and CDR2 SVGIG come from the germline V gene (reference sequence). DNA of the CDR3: TGTGCCTGGAGGGCTAATGGGCTAGTCAAGCCCGAGCAGTACTTC. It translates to CAWRANGLVKPEQYF.